The 10 T cell receptor beta chains presented below share a single source sample, sequenced in a study of Graves' ophthalmopathy and Graves' hyperthyroidism. The sequenced template was RNA, covering the TCR beta CDR3 region. In the first round, RT-PCR was carried out with HTBI primers, and a multiplex PCR formed the second round. In TCRdb, the multiplex PCR reads were re-called with MiXCR into one record per CDR3 protein. This sample has approximately 330,000 distinct CDR3 sequences, with roughly 17% found just once. The source material was peripheral blood. These receptors all stem from an adult man with Graves' ophthalmopathy.

The table lists this clonotype with many counts. The gene calls are TRBV6-5 and TRBJ2-7, with 8 bases fitting TRBD1. The CDR3 has 14 residues. Germline CDR1 reads MNHEY; CDR2 reads SVGAGI. The ends lost 6 bases at V and 6 bases at J; junction bases unmatched: 10. Here the CDR3 reads CASRRPGQETEQYF. The CDR3 DNA sequence: TGTGCCAGCAGGAGGCCGGGACAGGAGACCGAGCAGTACTTC.

This clonotype was found many times. CDR3: CASSLGLAGDQQETQYF. The CDR3 DNA follows: TGCGCCAGCAGCCTCGGACTAGCGGGGGACCAACAAGAGACCCAGTACTTC. The gene calls are TRBV5-1 and TRBJ2-5; 13 bases agree with TRBD2. The CDR3 covers 17 residues. Looked up from germline, CDR1 is SGHRS and CDR2 is YFSETQ. Trimming cost V 4 bases and J 2 bases; bases outside gene matches: 8.

The sample holds many counts of this clonotype. The chain carries TRBV20-1 and TRBJ2-7; 7 bases are a match to TRBD1. CDR1 is DFQATT and CDR2 is SNEGSKA in the germline V gene (reference sequence). V shed 0 bases, J shed 6 bases, and the junction held 2 bases outside the gene matches. The CDR3 length is 12 residues. The CDR3 sequence: CSAREGGGEQYF. For the CDR3, the DNA is TGCAGTGCTAGAGAAGGGGGCGGCGAGCAGTACTTC.

The table lists this clonotype with many counts. Here the CDR3 DNA reads TGTGCCAGCAGTTACCAACTAGCGGGGAACACCGGGGAGCTGTTTTTT. It yields the protein CASSYQLAGNTGELFF. The gene calls are TRBV6-2 or TRBV6-3 and TRBJ2-2; the match to TRBD2 covers 9 bases. The germline gives CDR1 MNHEY, CDR2 SVGEGT. The CDR3 covers 16 residues. Germline trimming cut 2 bases from V and 1 base from J; bases unmatched to any gene: 2.

This clonotype was seen ten or more times. The rearrangement uses TRBV20-1 and TRBJ2-5, with a tentative D call TRBD1 (6 bases). Looked up from germline, CDR1 is DFQATT and CDR2 is SNEGSKA (reference sequence). Between the trimmed V and J ends, which lost 5 bases and 5 bases, there was a span of 12 bases. The CDR3 is 12 amino acids. The CDR3: CSAAQGRETQYF. DNA of the CDR3: TGCAGTGCTGCACAGGGCCGCGAGACCCAGTACTTC.

The chain employs TRBV12-3 or TRBV12-4 and TRBJ1-1; D is perhaps TRBD1 (6 bases). Trimming removed 7 bases at V and 0 bases at J, with 18 bases between. The CDR3 is made up of 16 amino acids. CDR3 sequence (DNA): TGTGCCAGCACTCCTAGGGGGGGACGGATGAACACTGAAGCTTTCTTT. Its translation is CASTPRGGRMNTEAFF.

As DNA, the CDR3 is TGCAGTGCTAGAGACCTTGACTCATCGAACTATGGCTACACCTTC. It specifies CSARDLDSSNYGYTF. The chain has TRBV20-1 and TRBJ1-2; D uncertain. Germline-derived CDR1 and CDR2 are DFQATT and SNEGSKA (reference sequence). This CDR3 has 15 residues. The V gene lost 0 bases and the J gene lost 2 bases, with 13 bases spanning the gap.

This clonotype was picked up a small number of times. V usage is TRBV11-2 and J usage is TRBJ2-4; 10 bases line up with TRBD1. CDR3 length: 19 residues. Unmatched junction bases numbered 18, after V lost 7 bases and J lost 3 bases. CDR1 SGHAT and CDR2 FQNNGV come from the germline V gene. The CDR3 reads CASTTTPGQGQIFKNIQYF. The CDR3, as DNA: TGTGCCAGCACTACCACGCCGGGACAGGGGCAAATTTTCAAAAACATTCAGTACTTC.

The table lists this clonotype with many counts. This chain uses TRBV30 with TRBJ1-2; perhaps TRBD1 as D (5 bases). The CDR3 sequence is 16 residues long. V lost 0 bases, J lost 4 bases, and 18 bases lay in between. Looked up from germline, CDR1 is GTSNPN and CDR2 is SVGIG (reference sequence). CDR3 sequence reads: CAWSVLRTGGGYGYTF. CDR3 in DNA: TGTGCCTGGAGTGTACTTCGCACAGGTGGCGGCTATGGCTACACCTTC.

This clonotype was found many times. V usage is TRBV5-1 and J usage is TRBJ1-1; 8 nucleotides match TRBD1. J gave up 2 bases and V 3 bases, and 12 bases lay outside the gene matches. The CDR3 covers 17 residues. Germline CDR1 and CDR2: SGHRS and YFSETQ. The DNA for the CDR3 is TGCGCCAGCAGCTACTCTCGGGGAACAGGGGGAAACACTGAAGCTTTCTTT. Its translation is CASSYSRGTGGNTEAFF. Together with reference TRBV5-1 and TRBJ1-1, the CDR3 gives the full variable domain: KAGVTQTPRYLIKTRGQQVTLSCSPISGHRSVSWYQQTPGQGLQFLFEYFSETQRNKGNFPGRFSGRQFSNSRSEMNVSTLELGDSALYLCASSYSRGTGGNTEAFFGQGTRLTVV.